This T cell receptor beta chain was sequenced during a study of cytomegalovirus exposure and HLA in healthy donors. Study-level findings and limits: The majority of CMV-associated TCR beta chains were reported as apparently HLA-restricted in a later analysis. Later on, a genetic analysis was performed. It linked a missense variant in DCLRE1C with V- and J-gene trimming of TCR beta. The authors enumerated 150 to 200 TCR beta chains as linked to cytomegalovirus.

The study ran its PCR with 60 Vbeta and 13 Jbeta primers. Produced via immunoSEQ multiplex PCR; TCRdb's table is partial and in-frame only. The sample lists approximately 65,000 clones, roughly two thirds seen once, with less than 20% in the top ten. The germline gives CDR1 SGHKS, CDR2 YYEKEE (reference sequence). J gave up 5 bases and V 1 base, and 5 bases lay outside the gene matches. CDR3 length equals 15 residues. As for this clone: Its antigen is undetermined.

This TCR came from a man between 40 and 49 years old in good health and CMV-seropositive. The material sequenced was PBMCs. The chain is built from TRBV5-5 and TRBJ1-1, with 10 bases lining up with TRBD1. CDR3: CASSLSGQGKTEAFF. For the CDR3, the DNA is TGTGCCAGCAGCTTGTCGGGACAGGGGAAAACTGAAGCTTTCTTT. Looking up the rest from reference TRBV5-5 and TRBJ1-1 gives the full variable domain: DAGVTQSPTHLIKTRGQQVTLRCSPISGHKSVSWYQQVLGQGPQFIFQYYEKEERGRGNFPDRFSARQFPNYSSELNVNALLLGDSALYLCASSLSGQGKTEAFFGQGTRLTVV.